The sequence of this T cell receptor (beta chain) was determined in a study of T-cell reconstitution after alpha-beta-depleted transplantation in children. Unique molecular identifiers were used in preparing the TCRbeta library. Each CDR3 protein gets one entry after TCRdb re-called the PCR reads with MiXCR. The table has about 480,000 distinct CDR3 sequences, approximately 12% seen once; the top ten hold over 5.5%. CDR3 length: 14 residues. Trimming took 1 base from V and 8 from J; bases not matched to a gene: 3. The germline CDR1 and CDR2 sequences are LGHDT and YNNKEL (reference sequence). This clonotype is labeled medium-sized.

V and J are TRBV3-1 and TRBJ1-4; 8 bases are shared with TRBD1. The origin of this receptor is a human donor who donated a stem cell graft to a child with combined immunodeficiency. The source was PBMCs from the stem cell graft donor, collected from the stem cell graft. CDR3 coding DNA: TGTGCCAGCAGCCAAGGGACAGGGAGGGAAAAACTGTTTTTT. Translated, it gives CASSQGTGREKLFF.